The T cell receptor beta chain under discussion was sequenced for a study of PD-L1 blockade in urothelial cancer. On the study more broadly: Individuals in the cohort had been given 0 to 3 earlier chemotherapy regimens. T cell content in blood samples showed a median of approximately 150,000.

Trimming took 5 bases from V and 7 from J; bases not matched to a gene: 12. Germline CDR1 MNHEY, CDR2 SVGAGI. This CDR3 contains 15 residues. Points on this clone: As yet, its antigen is unknown.

The authors spiked synthetic TCR analog templates into each PCR. Libraries were prepared by immunoSEQ multiplex PCR; TCRdb keeps only in-frame clonotypes and omits some of them. The repertoire holds 50,000 or so clones, with about 80% as singletons. Broader study findings: Larger 3-week expansion of tumor-associated blood clones was seen in durable-benefit patients.

The chain uses TRBV6-5 and TRBJ1-2, with 8 bases fitting TRBD1. The receptor was isolated from a man in his 70s with urothelial cancer. Sequencing was performed on PBMCs, taken around atezolizumab (anti-PD-L1) treatment. In nucleotides, the CDR3 is TGTGCCAGCAGTCCCCCCTCAGGGGGCGAGGGTGGCTACACCTTC. This gives the protein CASSPPSGGEGGYTF.